The 14 T cell receptor beta chains reported below all come from one sample, sequenced in a study of T cell changes during pregnancy in multiple sclerosis. The method was immunoSEQ multiplex PCR; TCRdb's version includes in-frame clones alone and lacks a portion of them. Among 35,000 to 55,000 clones listed, roughly 88% were seen once. The sample in question was peripheral blood, obtained in the second trimester of pregnancy. The receptor source for this set is a female donor in good health, enrolled as a control in a pregnancy study.

This clone was seen more than once but under ten times. The rearrangement joins TRBV7-9 to TRBJ2-2, with 8 bases fitting TRBD1. V shed 5 bases and J 7 bases; nucleotides not matched to a gene: 3. The germline CDR1 and CDR2 sequences are SEHNR and FQNEAQ (reference sequence). The CDR3 contains 13 residues. The CDR3 region is CASSTQGGGELFF. The CDR3 nucleotides read TGTGCCAGCAGCACACAGGGGGGCGGGGAGCTGTTTTTT.

A single count supports this clone. The genes are TRBV27 and TRBJ2-7; 8 bases fit TRBD2. Per germline, CDR1 MNHEY and CDR2 SMNVEV (reference sequence). The CDR3 is 14 amino acids. The ends lost 4 bases at V and 2 bases at J; junction bases unmatched: 4. In DNA form, the CDR3 reads TGTGCCAGCAGTTATAGCGGGATTGCCTACGAGCAGTACTTC. It translates to CASSYSGIAYEQYF.

V gene TRBV5-6 combines with J gene TRBJ2-1; 11 nucleotides align to TRBD2. The CDR3 runs to 15 residues. V was pared by 1 base and J by 10 bases, with 7 bases of the junction left unmatched. Germline V gene sequence: CDR1 SGHDT, CDR2 YYEEEE. The CDR3 here is CASSLPTSGVYEQFF. In DNA form, the CDR3 reads TGTGCCAGCAGCTTGCCGACTAGCGGGGTCTACGAGCAGTTCTTC.

The J gene is TRBJ2-7, the V gene TRBV11-3; TRBD2 matches at 7 bases. Germline-derived CDR1 and CDR2 are SGHNT and YENEEA. V gave up 5 bases and J gave up 4 bases; unmatched junction bases: 8. The CDR3 has 14 amino acids. The CDR3 nucleotides are TGTGCCAGCAGCGCAGGCGGCGGGGGATACGAGCAGTACTTC. Amino acid sequence: CASSAGGGGYEQYF.

The chain recombines TRBV19 with TRBJ1-1; a weak D match, TRBD1 (5 bases). Germline V CDR1 and CDR2: LNHDA, SQIVND (reference sequence). The V end lost 3 bases, the J end lost 4 bases, and 12 bases lay between the germline ends. The CDR3 totals 14 residues. CDR3 residues: CASSIRGSTTEAFF. The DNA of the CDR3 is TGTGCCAGTAGTATTCGGGGGAGCACCACTGAAGCTTTCTTT.

The gene calls are TRBV6-5 and TRBJ1-1; the match to TRBD1 covers 7 bases. CDR3 length: 13 amino acids. Germline CDR1 is MNHEY and CDR2 is SVGAGI. V was pared by 2 bases and J by 4 bases, with 1 base of the junction left unmatched. DNA for the CDR3: TGTGCCAGCAGTTACGACAGGGCCACTGAAGCTTTCTTT. Amino acids: CASSYDRATEAFF.

This rearrangement joins TRBV5-1 to TRBJ2-1; D is uncertain. V dropped 2 bases and J dropped 6 bases, with 6 bases sitting between them. Germline V gene lookup returns CDR1 SGHRS and CDR2 YFSETQ. The CDR3 sequence is 12 residues long. The CDR3 DNA is TGCGCCAGCAGCTTTAGCTTCAATGAGCAGTTCTTC. Protein product: CASSFSFNEQFF.

This sequence joins TRBV7-2 and TRBJ2-7; a weak D match, TRBD2 (5 bases). Trimming left V 4 bases short and J 2 bases short, with 15 bases between. CDR3 size: 15 residues. Per the germline V gene, CDR1 is SGHTA and CDR2 is FQGNSA. DNA for the CDR3: TGTGCCAGCAGCTCCGCCCGGACTCTAACCTACGAGCAGTACTTC. Protein sequence: CASSSARTLTYEQYF.

V usage is TRBV5-6 and J usage is TRBJ2-5, with 7 bases that match TRBD1. The CDR3 extends over 13 amino acids. Unmatched junction bases numbered 1, after V lost 4 bases and J lost 1 base. Germline V gives CDR1 SGHDT, CDR2 YYEEEE. The CDR3 sequence is CASSRTGQETQYF. As DNA, the CDR3 is TGTGCCAGCAGCAGGACAGGCCAAGAGACCCAGTACTTC.

This sequence joins TRBV11-1 and TRBJ1-1, with 8 bases lining up with TRBD1. CDR1 SGHAT and CDR2 FQDESV come from the germline V gene (reference sequence). CDR3 length: 14 residues. Trimming took 5 bases from V and 1 from J; bases not matched to a gene: 3. The CDR3 region has the DNA TGTGCCAGCAGCAGACAGGGGCCGAACACTGAAGCTTTCTTT. Protein sequence: CASSRQGPNTEAFF.

The V call is TRBV27, the J call TRBJ1-1; D perhaps matches TRBD1 (6 bases). There are 14 residues in the CDR3. The germline CDR1 and CDR2 sequences are MNHEY and SMNVEV (reference sequence). V was cut by 11 bases and J by 3 bases, with 19 bases left in between. The CDR3 loop reads CAASRGRVDTEAFF. CDR3 in DNA: TGTGCCGCCTCCAGGGGAAGGGTGGACACTGAAGCTTTCTTT.

This chain connects TRBV5-1 to TRBJ1-4; 10 nucleotides line up with TRBD1. Losses at the gene ends were 4 bases for V and 10 bases for J; bases not matched to a gene: 4. The CDR3 totals 13 residues. Per germline, CDR1 SGHRS and CDR2 YFSETQ. The CDR3 DNA reads TGCGCCAGCAGCGCCGGACAGGGGGGAAAACTGTTTTTT. It codes for CASSAGQGGKLFF.

This sequence joins TRBV11-2 and TRBJ1-1, with D possibly TRBD1 on 6 matching bases. Trimming took off 5 bases at V and 1 base at J, with 17 bases between the two ends. The CDR3 extends over 16 amino acids. CDR1 SGHAT and CDR2 FQNNGV come from the germline V gene. The CDR3, as DNA: TGTGCCAGCAGCCAAGTCGGCCGGACAGCGAACACTGAAGCTTTCTTT. This codes for CASSQVGRTANTEAFF. The complete variable domain, with remaining parts taken from reference TRBV11-2 and TRBJ1-1, reads EAGVAQSPRYKIIEKRQSVAFWCNPISGHATLYWYQQILGQGPKLLIQFQNNGVVDDSQLPKDRFSAERLKGVDSTLKIQPAKLEDSAVYLCASSQVGRTANTEAFFGQGTRLTVV.

This clone appeared once. The chain employs TRBV5-4 and TRBJ1-2; TRBD1 might be the D (6 bases). Germline V gene lookup returns CDR1 SGHNT and CDR2 YYREEE (reference sequence). This CDR3 has 13 amino acids. V was cut by 3 bases and J by 4 bases, with 10 bases left in between. The chain's CDR3 is CASSSGAFYGYTF. The CDR3 coding sequence is TGTGCCAGCAGCTCAGGGGCCTTCTATGGCTACACCTTC.